This T cell receptor (beta chain) originates from a study of T cell repertoires in cytomegalovirus infection. In the study overall: Signatures in public TCR beta sequences pointed to both CMV infection and matching HLA type.

Using its own MiXCR run on the reads, TCRdb lists one record per CDR3 protein. Of just under 300,000 distinct CDR3 sequences in the sample, roughly a tenth are singletons; the top ten hold less than 3%. Trimming shortened V by 4 bases and J by 7 bases, and 15 bases separated the two germline ends. Looked up from germline, CDR1 is SGHDT and CDR2 is YYEEEE. This CDR3 region has 15 residues. The sequencing input was PBMCs. The TCR comes from a human donor in good health (CMV status not recorded). Some clones in this sample may be carry-over from other donors' samples. The V call is TRBV5-6, the J call TRBJ1-6; D remains unclear. The CDR3 reads CASSAGPMGNSPLHF. CDR3 sequence (DNA): TGTGCCAGCAGCGCCGGACCGATGGGCAATTCACCCCTCCACTTT.